The rows below give T cell receptor beta chains drawn from one sample of a study of blood T cell repertoires in COVID-19. Data came from immunoSEQ multiplex PCR; TCRdb stores just in-frame clones and leaves some out. The sample gives a few hundred thousand clones, approximately 80% of which show up once; over 15% is in the top ten. Input material: peripheral blood. Receptors originate from an elderly woman with active or convalescent COVID-19. Each CDR3 is given without its conserved first and last residue. A D gene is named only where the DNA matches it firmly.

j_call: TRBJ1-2; v_call: TRBV6-5; d_call: NA; cdr3_aa: ASIAQGREGYT
j_call: TRBJ2-7; v_call: TRBV4-3; d_call: TRBD2; cdr3_aa: ASSQASGGLGFYEQY
j_call: TRBJ1-2; v_call: TRBV30; d_call: NA; cdr3_aa: AWSVRGGYGYT
j_call: TRBJ2-5; v_call: TRBV3-1/TRBV3-2; d_call: NA; cdr3_aa: ASSQGLRAGETQY
j_call: TRBJ2-3; v_call: TRBV9; d_call: TRBD2; cdr3_aa: ASSFSWSGETLADTQY
j_call: TRBJ1-2; v_call: TRBV25-1; d_call: TRBD1; cdr3_aa: ASRSNLGQELYYGYT
j_call: TRBJ2-1; v_call: TRBV14; d_call: NA; cdr3_aa: ASSQGMGLGYNEQF
j_call: TRBJ2-2; v_call: TRBV9; d_call: TRBD2; cdr3_aa: ASRVAGGTGELF
j_call: TRBJ2-7; v_call: TRBV11-3; d_call: TRBD2; cdr3_aa: ASSPTRTSGPYEQY
j_call: TRBJ1-5; v_call: TRBV19; d_call: TRBD1; cdr3_aa: ASTPSRDRVNQPQH
j_call: TRBJ1-4; v_call: TRBV29-1; d_call: NA; cdr3_aa: SVRWLTEKLF
j_call: TRBJ1-2; v_call: TRBV7-9; d_call: NA; cdr3_aa: ASSLQRTNYGYT
j_call: TRBJ2-1; v_call: TRBV18; d_call: TRBD2; cdr3_aa: ASSPRLAGAPGEQF
j_call: TRBJ1-5; v_call: TRBV15; d_call: NA; cdr3_aa: ATSRGHDNQPQH
j_call: TRBJ2-7; v_call: TRBV29-1; d_call: NA; cdr3_aa: SVEIGGTSEQY